These 12 T cell receptor beta chains came from one sample sequenced in a study of blood T cell repertoires in COVID-19. Here immunoSEQ multiplex PCR was the method, and the copy in TCRdb shows in-frame clones only, minus some. The repertoire holds about 52,000 clones, about 82% seen once, with 20% to 25% in the top ten. Sequencing was performed on peripheral blood. Source of these receptors: an elderly woman with acute or convalescent COVID-19.

The chain has TRBV4-2 and TRBJ1-4, with D unresolved. The CDR3 loop spans 14 amino acids. CDR1 is LGHNA and CDR2 is YNFKEQ in the germline V gene. V was shortened by 4 bases and J by 7 bases, with 13 bases between the two germline ends. Here the CDR3 reads CASSLGLSGEKLFF. DNA of the CDR3: TGTGCCAGCAGCCTTGGACTCTCGGGTGAAAAACTGTTTTTT.

V and J are TRBV19 and TRBJ2-3; D is perhaps TRBD2 (6 bases). The ends were cut back, 9 bases at V and 1 base at J, with 17 bases in the middle. This CDR3 is built from 15 residues. CDR1 LNHDA and CDR2 SQIVND come from the germline V gene (reference sequence). The CDR3 spells CASNGGASGTDTQYF. The DNA for the CDR3 is TGTGCCAGCAACGGAGGGGCTTCGGGCACAGATACGCAGTATTTT.

The rearrangement joins TRBV24-1 to TRBJ2-1; 12 nucleotides align to TRBD2. The CDR3 spans 16 residues. V lost 3 bases and J lost 7; bases outside the gene matches: 6. The V gene's germline CDR1 is KGHDR and CDR2 SFDVKD. The CDR3 region is CATSDGRTSGENEQFF. CDR3 nucleotide sequence: TGTGCCACCAGTGATGGGCGGACTAGCGGGGAAAATGAGCAGTTCTTC.

The genes are TRBV5-1 and TRBJ2-1; weak D call: TRBD2 (5 bases). Germline CDR1 and CDR2: SGHRS and YFSETQ. This CDR3 contains 15 residues. V was pared by 0 bases and J by 0 bases, with 7 bases between. The CDR3 region has the DNA TGCGCCAGCAGCTTGGAGCGGCGCTCCTACAATGAGCAGTTCTTC. Its protein is CASSLERRSYNEQFF.

CDR3 amino acids: CASSSGTGGGQPQHF. As DNA, the CDR3 is TGTGCCAGCAGTTCCGGGACAGGGGGCGGACAGCCCCAGCATTTT. This chain links TRBV4-2 with TRBJ1-5; TRBD1 matches 12 bases. The CDR3 length is 15 residues. Per germline, CDR1 LGHNA and CDR2 YNFKEQ. V lost 6 bases to trimming and J lost 7 bases; unmatched junction nucleotides: 7.

This chain links TRBV15 with TRBJ1-5; D is ambiguous. Trimming removed 1 base at V and 7 bases at J, with 17 bases between. Germline lookup yields CDR1 LNHNV and CDR2 YYDKDF (reference sequence). The CDR3 runs 16 residues. Here the CDR3 reads CATSRVLRTIGQPQHF. The DNA for the CDR3 is TGTGCCACCAGCAGAGTCCTACGGACTATTGGACAGCCCCAGCATTTT. Drawing the rest from reference TRBV15 and TRBJ1-5, the complete variable domain is DAMVIQNPRYQVTQFGKPVTLSCSQTLNHNVMYWYQQKSSQAPKLLFHYYDKDFNNEADTPDNFQSRRPNTSFCFLDIRSPGLGDTAMYLCATSRVLRTIGQPQHFGDGTRLSIL.

The table lists this clone with a few counts. CDR3 coding DNA: TGTGCCAGCAGCCCGGGGACAGGGTATGGCTACACCTTC. Translation: CASSPGTGYGYTF. This chain connects TRBV3-1 (or the pseudogene TRBV3-2) to TRBJ1-2; 9 positions agree with TRBD1. The V gene's germline CDR1 is LGHDT and CDR2 YNNKEL (reference sequence). The CDR3 extends over 13 amino acids. Trimming cost V 4 bases and J 5 bases; bases outside gene matches: 2.

This clone occurred once. The chain employs TRBV7-6 and TRBJ2-6; maybe TRBD2 (5 bases). Germline values: CDR1 SGHVS, CDR2 FNYEAQ. The CDR3 sequence is 16 residues long. V was cut by 2 bases and J by 1 base, with 9 bases left in between. CDR3 amino acids: CASSLLGGSGANVLTF. The CDR3 DNA follows: TGTGCCAGCAGCTTATTGGGCGGGTCTGGGGCCAACGTCCTGACTTTC.

As regards this clone: A read error is possible here, since a much larger clone lies one base away. V and J are TRBV2 and TRBJ2-1; D remains unclear. In germline, CDR1 is SNHLY, CDR2 FYNNEI. The CDR3 runs to 14 residues. V was shortened by 2 bases and J by 3 bases, with 8 bases between the two germline ends. The CDR3 region has the DNA TGTGCCAGCAGTGAAAATATCTTCTACAATGAGCAGTTCTTC. Translated: CASSENIFYNEQFF.

The rearrangement links TRBV30 to TRBJ2-7, with TRBD2 as a possible D gene (6 bases). This CDR3 region has 11 residues. Per the germline V gene, CDR1 is GTSNPN and CDR2 is SVGIG (reference sequence). Trimming removed 2 bases at V and 9 bases at J, with 11 bases between. CDR3 DNA sequence: TGTGCCTGGAGTCTTGGGGGAGGGCAGTACGTC. Amino acids: CAWSLGGGQYV.

This rearrangement joins TRBV6-5 to TRBJ1-1; D may be TRBD1 (6 bases). CDR1 and CDR2 from the germline V gene are MNHEY and SVGAGI. V lost 6 bases and J lost 7, with 15 bases in between. The CDR3 has 13 amino acids. The CDR3 protein is CASRVYRADEAFF. The CDR3 nucleotides are TGTGCCAGCAGGGTCTACAGGGCGGATGAAGCTTTCTTT.

The rearrangement links TRBV28 to TRBJ1-2; D unclear. Germline V gives CDR1 MDHEN, CDR2 SYDVKM. The germline V and J ends were trimmed by 2 bases and 5 bases, with 9 bases remaining between them. This CDR3 is 13 amino acids long. CDR3 DNA sequence: TGTGCCAGCAGTTTACTATCCGGGTATGGCTACACCTTC. As protein: CASSLLSGYGYTF.